A selection of T cell receptor beta chains follows, all from one sample in a study of identical twins. TCRdb fed the 5' RACE reads into MiXCR, producing one record per CDR3 protein. The sample includes approximately 670,000 distinct CDR3 sequences, around 6% of them seen just once. Sequenced input: naive T cells sorted from blood. The receptors originated from a man between 18 and 35 years old in good health. Each CDR3 is given with its conserved first and last residue. Fields, in order: clone size, J gene, V gene, D gene, CDR3 DNA, CDR3 protein. A D gene is named only where the DNA matches it firmly. Clone size is shown for a subset of rows, as once, few, many or a class of expanded clone.

>NA|TRBJ2-7|TRBV25-1|NA
TGTGCCAGCAGTCCCCCGGGACGACAATACGAGCAGTACTTC
CASSPPGRQYEQYF
>NA|TRBJ2-1|TRBV11-2|TRBD2
TGTGCCAGCAGCTTAAGCCCACTAGCGGGGTCCTCCTACAATGAGCAGTTCTTC
CASSLSPLAGSSYNEQFF
>many|TRBJ2-5|TRBV7-8|NA
TGTGCCAGCAGCTCTTGGACAGAAGAGACCCAGTACTTC
CASSSWTEETQYF
>few|TRBJ2-3|TRBV20-1|NA
TGCAGTGCTAGAGATCCTGTCGGCTCAGATACGCAGTATTTT
CSARDPVGSDTQYF
>few|TRBJ2-2|TRBV20-1|NA
TGCAGTGCTGGGCCGACCGGGGAGCTGTTTTTT
CSAGPTGELFF
>NA|TRBJ1-2|TRBV5-1|NA
TGCGCCAGCAGCTTGGTACCTCTAGGCGTAGATGGCTACACCTTC
CASSLVPLGVDGYTF
>many|TRBJ1-1|TRBV7-2|NA
TGTGCCAGCAGCCTTGAGGACACTGAAGCTTTCTTT
CASSLEDTEAFF
>NA|TRBJ2-2|TRBV5-4|NA
TGTGCCAGCAGCTCGCGGAATGGGAACACCGGGGAGCTGTTTTTT
CASSSRNGNTGELFF
>many|TRBJ2-5|TRBV12-3/TRBV12-4|TRBD2
TGTGCCAGCAGTAGCCCCAGCGGGAGTAGAGAGACCCAGTACTTC
CASSSPSGSRETQYF
>NA|TRBJ1-1|TRBV18|TRBD1
TGTGCCAGCTCACCACTGGGACAGGGTTTTATGAACACTGAAGCTTTCTTT
CASSPLGQGFMNTEAFF
>few|TRBJ2-1|TRBV3-1|TRBD2
TGTGCCAGCAGCCAGGACGAGCGGGAGGTTGAGCAGTTCTTC
CASSQDEREVEQFF
>few|TRBJ2-1|TRBV24-1|NA
TGTGCCACCAGTGATCCGAGGGGTACCTACAATGAGCAGTTCTTC
CATSDPRGTYNEQFF
>many|TRBJ2-1|TRBV10-3|NA
TGTGCCATCAATACAGATAGCTCCTACAATGAGCAGTTCTTC
CAINTDSSYNEQFF
>many|TRBJ2-5|TRBV24-1|TRBD1
TGTGCCACCAGTGAACAGCGGACAGGGGGGAAAGAGACCCAGTACTTC
CATSEQRTGGKETQYF
>many|TRBJ2-2|TRBV6-5|NA
TGTGCCAGCAGTTACTCCAGGGGATGGGGCACCGGGGAGCTGTTTTTT
CASSYSRGWGTGELFF
>few|TRBJ2-3|TRBV20-1|TRBD2
TGCAGTGCTTTTCTCCCGGGACTAGCGGGAGGGGATATCACAGATACGCAGTATTTT
CSAFLPGLAGGDITDTQYF
>NA|TRBJ2-5|TRBV14|NA
TGTGCCAGCAGCCAAGACGGGCGGCGTATAGAGACCCAGTACTTC
CASSQDGRRIETQYF
>NA|TRBJ2-7|TRBV28|NA
TGTGCCAGCAGGGTCAGGGGATCTAGTAACGAGCAGTACTTC
CASRVRGSSNEQYF
>many|TRBJ2-5|TRBV4-1|TRBD1
TGCGCCAGCAGCCAACAGGGGGACCAGTACTTC
CASSQQGDQYF
>many|TRBJ2-5|TRBV20-1|TRBD2
TGCAGCGCGGGAGGAGAGACCCAGTACTTC
CSAGGETQYF
>many|TRBJ1-1|TRBV3-1|NA
TGTGCCAGCAGCCGGGACGGTCTGAACACTGAAGCTTTCTTT
CASSRDGLNTEAFF
>few|TRBJ1-2|TRBV6-1|NA
TGTGCCAGCAGTGAAGCGAAGGGGATGGACTATGGCTACACCTTC
CASSEAKGMDYGYTF
>many|TRBJ2-5|TRBV7-2|TRBD1
TGTGCCAGCAGCTCCGACAGGGGCGGTCTCGAGACCCAGTACTTC
CASSSDRGGLETQYF
>many|TRBJ2-1|TRBV12-3/TRBV12-4|TRBD2
TGTGCCAGCAGTTTACCGGGACTAGCCAGGAATGAGCAGTTCTTC
CASSLPGLARNEQFF
>NA|TRBJ2-6|TRBV5-5|NA
TGTGCCAGCAGCTTCGTGGTCTCTGGGGCCAACGCCCTGACTTTC
CASSFVVSGANALTF
>many|TRBJ1-6|TRBV5-1|TRBD1
TGCGCCAGCAGCTCCGGGACAGGGGTAAATTCACCCCTCCACTTT
CASSSGTGVNSPLHF
>NA|TRBJ2-2|TRBV20-1|NA
TGCAGTGCCACAATCGGTTTTCGGACCGGGGAGCTGTTTTTT
CSATIGFRTGELFF
>many|TRBJ1-1|TRBV7-9|NA
TGTGCCACCAAGGGCGGTGAAGCTTTCTTT
CATKGGEAFF
>NA|TRBJ2-7|TRBV9|NA
TGTGCCAGCAGCGTAGGAGTTGTCGGTGGCGAGCAGTACTTC
CASSVGVVGGEQYF
>many|TRBJ2-3|TRBV27|TRBD2
TGTGCCAGCAGCTCGGGACTAGCCGTGTCAGATACGCAGTATTTT
CASSSGLAVSDTQYF
>NA|TRBJ1-2|TRBV11-3|NA
TGTGCCAGCAGCCCGGGACGGAAAAGCTATGGCTACACCTTC
CASSPGRKSYGYTF
>many|TRBJ2-2|TRBV27|NA
TGTGCCAGCAGTTTATTTACCGGGGAGCTGTTTTTT
CASSLFTGELFF
>few|TRBJ2-3|TRBV20-1|TRBD2
TGCAGTGCTAGAGCGGTTTCGGGGGGAGGAGCCACAGATACGCAGTATTTT
CSARAVSGGGATDTQYF
>NA|TRBJ2-3|TRBV20-1|NA
TGCAGTGCTAGAGACGGTCGAACAGATACGCAGTATTTT
CSARDGRTDTQYF
>NA|TRBJ2-2|TRBV4-3|NA
TGCGCCAGCAGCCAGACCGTAGGCGGGGAGCTGTTTTTT
CASSQTVGGELFF
>many|TRBJ2-7|TRBV5-5|TRBD2
TGTGCCAGCAGCCCGGGGGGAGCCTACGAGCAGTACTTC
CASSPGGAYEQYF
>few|TRBJ2-2|TRBV5-1|NA
TGCGCCAGCCCGCCGAGGAACACCGGGGAGCTGTTTTTT
CASPPRNTGELFF
>NA|TRBJ1-1|TRBV11-2|NA
TGTGCCAGCAGCTTAGATCTCATAGCCTACACTGAAGCTTTCTTT
CASSLDLIAYTEAFF
>NA|TRBJ2-5|TRBV7-8|TRBD2
TGTGCCAGCAGCACTAGCGGGGGATCAGAGACCCAGTACTTC
CASSTSGGSETQYF
>many|TRBJ2-2|TRBV5-1|TRBD2
TGCGCCAGCAGCTTGGAGGGACTAGCGGGAGTTTTAAACACCGGGGAGCTGTTTTTT
CASSLEGLAGVLNTGELFF
>many|TRBJ2-3|TRBV20-1|TRBD1
TGCAGTGCACAAAGGGGGCCTGGCACAGATACGCAGTATTTT
CSAQRGPGTDTQYF
>many|TRBJ2-7|TRBV4-2|NA
TGTGCCAGCAGCCAAGAAGGGGGCTACGAGCAGTACTTC
CASSQEGGYEQYF
>many|TRBJ2-1|TRBV20-1|TRBD2
TGCAGTGCCGGGGGACTAGCGGGACCGAGCTCCTACAATGAGCAGTTCTTC
CSAGGLAGPSSYNEQFF
>few|TRBJ2-1|TRBV18|NA
TGTGCCAGCTCACCAAAGGCCGTGGGTGAGCAGTTCTTC
CASSPKAVGEQFF
>many|TRBJ1-2|TRBV7-2|NA
TGTGCCAGCAGCCCCCGAGGAGGGGCCTATGGCTACACCTTC
CASSPRGGAYGYTF
>NA|TRBJ1-5|TRBV12-3/TRBV12-4|TRBD1
TGTGCCAGCAGTACCGGGACAGGGGGCTATCAGCCCCAGCATTTT
CASSTGTGGYQPQHF
>many|TRBJ2-1|TRBV11-2|NA
TGTGCCAGCAGCTTAGCCAGGGCAAGTGAGCAGTTCTTC
CASSLARASEQFF
>NA|TRBJ1-1|TRBV29-1|TRBD1
TGCAGCACAACAGGGGACACTGAAGCTTTCTTT
CSTTGDTEAFF
>NA|TRBJ1-3|TRBV7-8|NA
TGTGCCAGCAGCTTAGAAGGGACGGGACGCTACCTCTCTGGAAACACCATATATTTT
CASSLEGTGRYLSGNTIYF
>many|TRBJ2-1|TRBV12-3/TRBV12-4|NA
TGTGCCAGCAGTTTATACGGGGGTGAGCAGTTCTTC
CASSLYGGEQFF
>many|TRBJ2-1|TRBV25-1|TRBD2
TGTGCCAGCAGTGGGCTAGCGGGTTACAATGAGCAGTTCTTC
CASSGLAGYNEQFF
>many|TRBJ2-7|TRBV20-1|NA
TGCAGTGCTAGAGACTGGCGGGAACTGGGGGAGCAGTACTTC
CSARDWRELGEQYF
>many|TRBJ2-2|TRBV4-1|TRBD2
TGCGCCAGCAGCCTCGGACTAGCGGGAGGGCCATTAACCGGGGAGCTGTTTTTT
CASSLGLAGGPLTGELFF
>many|TRBJ1-1|TRBV7-2|NA
TGTGCCAGCAGCCCATCTGGGGGGAAAGCCACTGAAGCTTTCTTT
CASSPSGGKATEAFF
>many|TRBJ1-1|TRBV29-1|NA
TGCAGCGTCGATCGGGGTGGGGCTTTCTTT
CSVDRGGAFF